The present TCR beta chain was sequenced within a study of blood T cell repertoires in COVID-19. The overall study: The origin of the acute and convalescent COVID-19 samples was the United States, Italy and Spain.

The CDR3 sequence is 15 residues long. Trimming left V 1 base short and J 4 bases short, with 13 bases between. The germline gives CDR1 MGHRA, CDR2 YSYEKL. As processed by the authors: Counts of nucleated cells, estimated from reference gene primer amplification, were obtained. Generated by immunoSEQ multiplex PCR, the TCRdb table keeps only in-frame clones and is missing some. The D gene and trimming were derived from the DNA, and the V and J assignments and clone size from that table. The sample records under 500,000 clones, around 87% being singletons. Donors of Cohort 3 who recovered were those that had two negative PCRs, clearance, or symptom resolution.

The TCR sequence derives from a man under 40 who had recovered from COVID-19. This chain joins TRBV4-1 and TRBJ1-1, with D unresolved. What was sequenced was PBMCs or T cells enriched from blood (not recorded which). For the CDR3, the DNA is TGCGCCAGCAGCCAAGTTCCAGGCACCACCACTGAAGCTTTCTTT. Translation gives CASSQVPGTTTEAFF.